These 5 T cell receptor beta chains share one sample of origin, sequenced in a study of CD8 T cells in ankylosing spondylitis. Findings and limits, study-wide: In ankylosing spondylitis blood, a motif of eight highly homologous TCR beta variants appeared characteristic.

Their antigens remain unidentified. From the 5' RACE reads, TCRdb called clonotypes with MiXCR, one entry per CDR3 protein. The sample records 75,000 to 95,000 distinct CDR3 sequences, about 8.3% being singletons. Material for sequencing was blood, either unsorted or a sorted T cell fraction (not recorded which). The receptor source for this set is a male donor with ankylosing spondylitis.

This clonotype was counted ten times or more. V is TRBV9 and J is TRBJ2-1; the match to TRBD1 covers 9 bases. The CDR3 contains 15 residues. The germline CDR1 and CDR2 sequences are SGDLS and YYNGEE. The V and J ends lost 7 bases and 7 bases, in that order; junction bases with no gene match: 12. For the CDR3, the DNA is TGTGCCAGCTCCGGAACAGGGGGCGTAGGAAATGAGCAGTTCTTC. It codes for CASSGTGGVGNEQFF. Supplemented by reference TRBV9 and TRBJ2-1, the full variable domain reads DSGVTQTPKHLITATGQRVTLRCSPRSGDLSVYWYQQSLDQGLQFLIQYYNGEERAKGNILERFSAQQFPDLHSELNLSSLELGDSALYFCASSGTGGVGNEQFFGPGTRLTVL.

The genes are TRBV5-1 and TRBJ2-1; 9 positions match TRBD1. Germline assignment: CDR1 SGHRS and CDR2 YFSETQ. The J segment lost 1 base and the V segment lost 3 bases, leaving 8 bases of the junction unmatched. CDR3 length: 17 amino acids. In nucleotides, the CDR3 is TGCGCCAGCAGCTGGGACAGGGAGGGTGGATCCTACAATGAGCAGTTCTTC. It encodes CASSWDREGGSYNEQFF.

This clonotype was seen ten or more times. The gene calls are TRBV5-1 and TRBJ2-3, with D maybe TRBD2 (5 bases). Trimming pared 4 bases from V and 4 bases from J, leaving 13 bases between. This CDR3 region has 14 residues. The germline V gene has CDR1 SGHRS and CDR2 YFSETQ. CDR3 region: CASSGGLLADTQYF. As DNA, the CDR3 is TGCGCCAGCAGCGGTGGACTTTTAGCAGATACGCAGTATTTT. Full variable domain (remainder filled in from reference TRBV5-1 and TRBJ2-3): KAGVTQTPRYLIKTRGQQVTLSCSPISGHRSVSWYQQTPGQGLQFLFEYFSETQRNKGNFPGRFSGRQFSNSRSEMNVSTLELGDSALYLCASSGGLLADTQYFGPGTRLTVL.

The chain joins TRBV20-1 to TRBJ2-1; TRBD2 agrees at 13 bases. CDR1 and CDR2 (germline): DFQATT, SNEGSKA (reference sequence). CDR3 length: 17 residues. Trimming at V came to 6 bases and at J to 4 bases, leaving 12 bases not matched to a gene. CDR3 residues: CSASLGLAGAYYNEQFF. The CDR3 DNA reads TGCAGTGCCTCCTTAGGACTAGCGGGAGCCTATTACAATGAGCAGTTCTTC.

The DNA of the CDR3 is TGTGCCAGCAGTTTAGTGGCTAGCGGGAGGTTAAGTGAGCAGTTCTTC. Protein sequence: CASSLVASGRLSEQFF. The gene calls are TRBV12-3 or TRBV12-4 and TRBJ2-1, with 11 bases lining up with TRBD2. V was pared by 1 base and J by 9 bases, with 8 bases of the junction left unmatched. This CDR3 has 16 amino acids.